The 12 T cell receptor beta chains below were found in one sample sequenced in a study of cytomegalovirus exposure and HLA in healthy donors (TCRdb year 2017). Library construction relied on the immunoSEQ multiplex PCR assay. The multiplex PCR relied on a mix of 60 forward primers for TCR Vbeta segments and 13 reverse primers for TCR Jbeta segments. TCRdb retrieved this table from immuneACCESS and kept in-frame rearrangements only. Not all clones are present; in checked studies, unresolved V genes account for under half, and no reason is known for the remainder. Recorded for this sample are around 300,000 clones; 70% to 90% of them occurred a single time. The ten largest clones add up to about 2.5% of the sample. Sequencing was carried out using PBMCs. These receptors all stem from a woman in her late teens or twenties in good health and CMV-seronegative.

The V and J genes are TRBV29-1 and TRBJ2-1, with 9 bases identical to TRBD1. The V segment lost 5 bases and the J segment 15 bases; nucleotides outside the gene matches: 11. From germline, CDR1 is SQVTM and CDR2 ANQGSEA. The CDR3 has 12 residues. The CDR3 DNA is TGCAGCGTTCCCCTCGGGGACAGGGCGCTGTTCTTC. Its protein product is CSVPLGDRALFF.

The V and J genes are TRBV9 and TRBJ2-7, with a possible D match to TRBD2 (5 bases). Trimming cost V 0 bases and J 4 bases, with 11 bases left between them. CDR3 length: 14 residues. Germline assignment: CDR1 SGDLS and CDR2 YYNGEE. The CDR3 protein is CASSVGSKRYEQYF. DNA of the CDR3: TGTGCCAGCAGCGTAGGGAGTAAGCGGTACGAGCAGTACTTC. The whole variable domain, filled in from reference TRBV9 and TRBJ2-7, reads DSGVTQTPKHLITATGQRVTLRCSPRSGDLSVYWYQQSLDQGLQFLIQYYNGEERAKGNILERFSAQQFPDLHSELNLSSLELGDSALYFCASSVGSKRYEQYFGPGTRLTVT.

This sequence joins TRBV10-2 and TRBJ1-1; D call uncertain. Trimming cost V 7 bases and J 4 bases, with 7 bases left between them. This CDR3 comprises 11 residues. Per the germline V gene, CDR1 is WSHSY and CDR2 is SAAADI. The CDR3 spells CASIEGTEAFF. In nucleotides, the CDR3 is TGCGCCAGCATCGAGGGCACTGAAGCTTTCTTT.

The chain uses TRBV19 and TRBJ1-2; 7 bases agree with TRBD1. The CDR3 runs 15 residues. CDR1 is LNHDA and CDR2 is SQIVND in the germline V gene (reference sequence). V lost 7 bases, J lost 4 bases, and 12 bases stayed unmatched. The CDR3 loop is CASTPGQATSYGYTF. Written as DNA, the CDR3 is TGTGCCAGTACCCCAGGACAGGCGACCAGCTATGGCTACACCTTC. The full variable domain, in which reference TRBV19 and TRBJ1-2 provide the parts outside the CDR3, is DGGITQSPKYLFRKEGQNVTLSCEQNLNHDAMYWYRQDPGQGLRLIYYSQIVNDFQKGDIAEGYSVSREKKESFPLTVTSAQKNPTAFYLCASTPGQATSYGYTFGSGTRLTVV.

The chain links TRBV6-5 to TRBJ2-7; 11 positions match TRBD2. The CDR3 is 15 residues long. Looked up from germline, CDR1 is MNHEY and CDR2 is SVGAGI. The trim removed 4 bases at V and 3 bases at J, leaving 5 bases unmatched. CDR3 coding DNA: TGTGCCAGCAGTTCAACCGGGACTAGCGGCTACGAGCAGTACTTC. Its translation is CASSSTGTSGYEQYF.

The rearrangement links TRBV2 to TRBJ2-5; D remains unclear. The J call could be wrong; TRBJ2-7 is a better fit for the DNA end. Germline V gene data show CDR1 as SNHLY and CDR2 as FYNNEI. The CDR3 is 12 residues long. The DNA of the CDR3 is TGTGCCAGCAGGCTAACTTCCTACGAGCAGTACTTC. As protein: CASRLTSYEQYF.

The chain links TRBV2 to TRBJ2-7; a weak D match, TRBD2 (5 bases). The CDR3 extends over 12 amino acids. CDR1 and CDR2 from the germline V gene are SNHLY and FYNNEI. The V and J ends lost 7 bases and 3 bases respectively, with 10 bases between them. The CDR3 coding sequence is TGTGCCAGCAAGGAGGCCGGCTACGAGCAGTACTTC. This translates into CASKEAGYEQYF.

The chain has TRBV11-2 and TRBJ2-2, with 7 bases lining up with TRBD1. The CDR3 runs 15 residues. The germline V gene has CDR1 SGHAT and CDR2 FQNNGV. V was clipped by 5 bases and J by 1 base; unmatched bases: 4. The CDR3: CASSTGTVNTGELFF. The DNA of the CDR3 is TGTGCCAGCAGCACCGGGACAGTGAACACCGGGGAGCTGTTTTTT.

The genes are TRBV9 and TRBJ2-1, with 7 bases fitting TRBD2. CDR3 length: 17 residues. Germline V CDR1 and CDR2: SGDLS, YYNGEE. The V and J ends lost 0 bases and 1 base, in that order; junction bases with no gene match: 7. As DNA, the CDR3 is TGTGCCAGCAGCGTAGGGGGAGGGTCAAGTTCCTACAATGAGCAGTTCTTC. Amino acids: CASSVGGGSSSYNEQFF.

This sequence joins TRBV30 and TRBJ1-2; 7 bases are shared with TRBD1. CDR3 size: 14 residues. CDR1 is GTSNPN, CDR2 SVGIG, per germline (reference sequence). The J segment lost 4 bases and the V segment lost 3 bases, leaving 8 bases of the junction unmatched. The CDR3 loop is CAWRIGGGSYGYTF. The CDR3 DNA sequence: TGTGCCTGGAGGATCGGAGGGGGCTCCTATGGCTACACCTTC.

The chain combines TRBV10-2 with TRBJ2-7; 8 bases are a match to TRBD1. V shed 10 bases and J 2 bases; nucleotides not matched to a gene: 13. The germline gives CDR1 WSHSY, CDR2 SAAADI. This CDR3 region has 15 residues. The CDR3 DNA is TGCGCCACCGGGATTACACAGGGGGACCCCTACGAGCAGTACTTC. Translation: CATGITQGDPYEQYF.

The chain uses TRBV27 and TRBJ2-7; TRBD1 matches 9 bases. The CDR3 has 14 amino acids. The germline CDR1 and CDR2 sequences are MNHEY and SMNVEV (reference sequence). After removal of 8 bases from V and 2 bases from J, the junction contained 7 bases not matched to a gene. The CDR3 nucleotides are TGTGCCAGCGCCCGGGGACAGGGTCCCTACGAGCAGTACTTC. Amino acid sequence: CASARGQGPYEQYF.